This T cell receptor (beta chain) was recovered during a study of cytomegalovirus exposure and HLA in healthy donors. In the PCR, 60 Vbeta and 13 Jbeta primers were used. The table came from immunoSEQ multiplex PCR; TCRdb's copy has only in-frame clones and leaves some out. The table has some 170,000 clones, around 80% seen once. CDR1 and CDR2 from the germline V gene are SGHAT and FQNNGV. Trimming took 1 base from V and 0 from J, leaving 10 bases between them. This CDR3 has 16 amino acids. Study-wide points: Sequencing likely caused a cluster of highly shared sequence variants. HLA-A and HLA-B allele assignments for most subjects were reportedly predicted accurately using TCR beta sequences. Only CMV serostatus was available as immune exposure information.

With respect to this clone: Its antigen is undetermined.

This clonotype was sampled from a man aged 35 to 55 in good health and CMV-seronegative. Sequencing was done on a sample of PBMCs. The chain links TRBV11-2 to TRBJ2-1; D possibly corresponds to TRBD2 (6 bases). The CDR3 loop is CASSLGGVASYNEQFF. The CDR3 coding sequence is TGTGCCAGCAGCTTAGGGGGGGTGGCCTCCTACAATGAGCAGTTCTTC. The full variable domain, rest sourced from reference TRBV11-2 and TRBJ2-1, is EAGVAQSPRYKIIEKRQSVAFWCNPISGHATLYWYQQILGQGPKLLIQFQNNGVVDDSQLPKDRFSAERLKGVDSTLKIQPAKLEDSAVYLCASSLGGVASYNEQFFGPGTRLTVL.